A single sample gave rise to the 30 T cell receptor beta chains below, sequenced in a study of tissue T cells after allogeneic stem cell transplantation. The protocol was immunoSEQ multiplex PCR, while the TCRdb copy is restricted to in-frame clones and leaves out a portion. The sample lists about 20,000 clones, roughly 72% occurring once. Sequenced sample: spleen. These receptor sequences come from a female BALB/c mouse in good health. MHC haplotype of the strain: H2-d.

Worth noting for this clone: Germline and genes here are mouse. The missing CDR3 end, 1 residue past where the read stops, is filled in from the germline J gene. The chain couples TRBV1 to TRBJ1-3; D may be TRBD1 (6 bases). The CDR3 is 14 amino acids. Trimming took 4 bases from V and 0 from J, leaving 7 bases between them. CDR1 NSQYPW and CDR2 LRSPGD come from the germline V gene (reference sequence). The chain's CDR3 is CTCSGDNSGNTLYF. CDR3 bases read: TGCACCTGCAGTGGGGACAATTCTGGAAATACGCTCTAT.

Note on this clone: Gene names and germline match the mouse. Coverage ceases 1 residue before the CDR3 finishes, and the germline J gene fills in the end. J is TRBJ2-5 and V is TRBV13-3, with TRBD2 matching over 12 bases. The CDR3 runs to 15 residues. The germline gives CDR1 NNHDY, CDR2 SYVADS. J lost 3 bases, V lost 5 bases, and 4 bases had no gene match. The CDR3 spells CASSPGTGGQDTQYF. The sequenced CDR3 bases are TGTGCCAGCAGCCCCGGGACTGGGGGGCAAGACACCCAGTAC.

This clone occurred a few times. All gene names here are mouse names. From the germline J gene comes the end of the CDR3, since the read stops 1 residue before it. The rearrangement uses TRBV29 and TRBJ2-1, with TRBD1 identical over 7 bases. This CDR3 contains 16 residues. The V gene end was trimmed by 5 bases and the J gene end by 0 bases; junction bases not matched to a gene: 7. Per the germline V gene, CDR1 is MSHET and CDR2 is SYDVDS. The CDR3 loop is CASSARDSYNYAEQFF. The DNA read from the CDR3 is TGTGCTAGCAGTGCCCGGGACAGTTATAACTATGCTGAGCAGTTC.

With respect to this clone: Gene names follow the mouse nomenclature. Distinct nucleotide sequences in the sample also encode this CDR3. The part of the CDR3 DNA that was read is TGTGGTGCACGACAGGGTGCAAACACCGGGCAGCTCTAC. It yields the protein CGARQGANTGQLY. The entire CDR3 protein reads CGARQGANTGQLYF. V usage is TRBV20 and J usage is TRBJ2-2, with 7 nucleotides matching TRBD1. With the read ending 1 residue before the CDR3 end, the germline J gene is used to fill in that end. The CDR3 is 14 residues long. The J segment lost 0 bases and the V segment lost 6 bases, leaving 4 bases of the junction unmatched. Germline V lookup: CDR1 GFQATS, CDR2 STVNSAI.

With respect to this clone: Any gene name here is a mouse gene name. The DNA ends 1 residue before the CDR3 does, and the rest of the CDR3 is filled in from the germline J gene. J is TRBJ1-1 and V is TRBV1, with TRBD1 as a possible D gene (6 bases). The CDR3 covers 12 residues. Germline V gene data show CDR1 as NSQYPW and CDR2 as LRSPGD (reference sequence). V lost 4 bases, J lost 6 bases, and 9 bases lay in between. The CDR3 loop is CTCSGGQSEVFF. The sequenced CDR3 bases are TGCACCTGCAGTGGGGGACAATCAGAAGTCTTC.

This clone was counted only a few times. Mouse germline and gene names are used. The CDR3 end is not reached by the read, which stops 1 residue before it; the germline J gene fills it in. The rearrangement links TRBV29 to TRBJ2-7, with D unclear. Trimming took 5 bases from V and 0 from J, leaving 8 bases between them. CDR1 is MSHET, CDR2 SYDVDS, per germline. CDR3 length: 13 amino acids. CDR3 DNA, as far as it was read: TGTGCTAGCAGTACGACAATCTCCTATGAACAGTAC. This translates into CASSTTISYEQY. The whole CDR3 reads CASSTTISYEQYF.

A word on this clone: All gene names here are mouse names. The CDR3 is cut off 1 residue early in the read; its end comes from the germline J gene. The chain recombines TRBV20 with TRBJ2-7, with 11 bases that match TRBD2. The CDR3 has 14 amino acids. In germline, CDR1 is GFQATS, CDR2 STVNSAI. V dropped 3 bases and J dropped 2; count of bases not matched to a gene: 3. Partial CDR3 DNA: TGTGGTGCTAGACTGGGGGGGCGCGCCTATGAACAGTAC. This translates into CGARLGGRAYEQY. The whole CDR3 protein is CGARLGGRAYEQYF. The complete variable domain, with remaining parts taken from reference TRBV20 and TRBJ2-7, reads GALVYQYPRRTICKSGTSMRMECQAVGFQATSVAWYRQSPQKTFELIALSTVNSAIKYEQNFTQEKFPISHPNLSFSSMTVLNAYLEDRGLYLCGARLGGRAYEQYFGPGTRLTVL.

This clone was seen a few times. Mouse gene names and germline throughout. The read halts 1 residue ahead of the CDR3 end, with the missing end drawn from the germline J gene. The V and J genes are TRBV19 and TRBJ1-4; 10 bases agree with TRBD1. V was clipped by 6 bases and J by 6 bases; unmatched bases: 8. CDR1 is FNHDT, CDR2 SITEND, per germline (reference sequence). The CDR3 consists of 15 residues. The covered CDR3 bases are TGTGCCAGCATTCCTCGGACAGGGGGTGACGAAAGATTATTT. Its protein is CASIPRTGGDERLF. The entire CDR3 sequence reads CASIPRTGGDERLFF.

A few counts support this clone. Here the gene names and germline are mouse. CDR3 protein: CASSRGLGGREQYF. Partial CDR3 DNA: TGTGCCAGCAGCCGGGGACTGGGGGGGCGCGAACAGTAC. V and J are TRBV4 and TRBJ2-7; 14 positions match TRBD2. The read comes to an end 1 residue before the CDR3 does, leaving the germline J gene to fill in the end. The germline V gene encodes CDR1 LGHDT and CDR2 YNNKQL (reference sequence). V shed 5 bases and J 7 bases; nucleotides not matched to a gene: 4. The CDR3 sequence is 14 residues long.

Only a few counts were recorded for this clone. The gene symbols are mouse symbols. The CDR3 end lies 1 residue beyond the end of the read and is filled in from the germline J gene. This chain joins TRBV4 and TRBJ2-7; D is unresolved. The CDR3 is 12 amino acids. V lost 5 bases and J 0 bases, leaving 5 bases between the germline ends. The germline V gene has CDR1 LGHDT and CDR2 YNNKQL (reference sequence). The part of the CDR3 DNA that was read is TGTGCCAGCAGCGAAATCTCCTATGAACAGTAC. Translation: CASSEISYEQY. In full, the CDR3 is CASSEISYEQYF.

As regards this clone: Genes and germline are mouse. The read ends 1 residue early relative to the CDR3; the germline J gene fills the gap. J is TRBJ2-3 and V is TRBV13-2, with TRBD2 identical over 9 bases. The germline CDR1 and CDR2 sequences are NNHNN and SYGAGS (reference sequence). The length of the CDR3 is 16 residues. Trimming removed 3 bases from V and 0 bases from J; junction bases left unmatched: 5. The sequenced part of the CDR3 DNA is TGTGCCAGCGGTGTCTGGGGGGGGTCTAGTGCAGAAACGCTGTAT. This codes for CASGVWGGSSAETLY. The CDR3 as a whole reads CASGVWGGSSAETLYF.

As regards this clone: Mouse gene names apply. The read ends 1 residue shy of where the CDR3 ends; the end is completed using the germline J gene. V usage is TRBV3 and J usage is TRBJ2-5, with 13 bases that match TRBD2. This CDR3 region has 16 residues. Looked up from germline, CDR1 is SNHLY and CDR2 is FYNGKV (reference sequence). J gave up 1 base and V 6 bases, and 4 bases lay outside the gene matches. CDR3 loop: CASSRDWGGDQDTQYF. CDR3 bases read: TGTGCCAGCAGTCGGGACTGGGGGGGAGACCAAGACACCCAGTAC.

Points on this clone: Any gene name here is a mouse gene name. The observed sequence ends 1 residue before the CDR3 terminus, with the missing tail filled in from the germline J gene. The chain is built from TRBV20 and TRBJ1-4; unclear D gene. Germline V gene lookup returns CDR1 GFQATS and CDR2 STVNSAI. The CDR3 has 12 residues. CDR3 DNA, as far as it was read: TGTAGAGCCCGGGGTTCCAACGAAAGATTATTT. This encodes CRARGSNERLF. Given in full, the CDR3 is CRARGSNERLFF.

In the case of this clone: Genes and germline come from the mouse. CDR3 DNA, as far as it was read: TGTGCCAGCAATCGTGGGGGTAGTGCAGAAACGCTGTAT. It is translated as CASNRGGSAETLY. Given in full, the CDR3 is CASNRGGSAETLYF. The rearrangement links TRBV13-3 to TRBJ2-3, with TRBD2 as a possible D gene (6 bases). The sequence runs out 1 residue before the end of the CDR3; the remainder is reconstructed from the germline J gene. CDR1 is NNHDY, CDR2 SYVADS, per germline. V was trimmed by 6 bases and J by 0 bases, leaving 11 bases between them. The CDR3 runs to 14 residues.

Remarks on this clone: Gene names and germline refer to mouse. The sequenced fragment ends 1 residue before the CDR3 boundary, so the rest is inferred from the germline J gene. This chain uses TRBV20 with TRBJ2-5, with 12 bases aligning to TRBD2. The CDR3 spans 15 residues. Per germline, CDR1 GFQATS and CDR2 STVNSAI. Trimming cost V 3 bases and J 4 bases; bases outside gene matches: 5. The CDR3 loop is CGARMGLGGKDTQYF. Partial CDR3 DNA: TGTGGTGCTAGAATGGGACTGGGGGGAAAAGACACCCAGTAC.

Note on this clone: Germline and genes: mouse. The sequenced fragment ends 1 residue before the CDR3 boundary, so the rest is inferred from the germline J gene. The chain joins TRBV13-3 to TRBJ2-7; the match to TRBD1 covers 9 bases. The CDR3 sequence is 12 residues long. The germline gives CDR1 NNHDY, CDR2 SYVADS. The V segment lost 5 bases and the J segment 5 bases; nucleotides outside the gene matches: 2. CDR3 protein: CASSRDRDEQYF. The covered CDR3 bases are TGTGCCAGCAGCCGGGACAGGGATGAACAGTAC.

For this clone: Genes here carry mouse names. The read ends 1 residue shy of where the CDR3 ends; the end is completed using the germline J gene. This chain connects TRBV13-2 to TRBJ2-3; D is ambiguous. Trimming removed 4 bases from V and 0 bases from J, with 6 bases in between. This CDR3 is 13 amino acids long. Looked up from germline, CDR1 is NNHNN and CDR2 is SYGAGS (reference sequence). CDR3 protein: CASGSYSAETLYF. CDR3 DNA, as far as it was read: TGTGCCAGCGGTTCCTATAGTGCAGAAACGCTGTAT.

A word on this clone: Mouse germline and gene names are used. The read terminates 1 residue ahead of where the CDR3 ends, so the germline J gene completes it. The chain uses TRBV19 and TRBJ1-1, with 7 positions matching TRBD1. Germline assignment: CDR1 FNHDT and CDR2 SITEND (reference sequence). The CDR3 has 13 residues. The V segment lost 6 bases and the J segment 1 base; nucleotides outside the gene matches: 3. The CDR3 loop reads CASTRTGNTEVFF. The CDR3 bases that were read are TGTGCCAGCACCCGGACAGGAAACACAGAAGTCTTC. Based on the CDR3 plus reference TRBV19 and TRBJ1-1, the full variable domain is GGIITQTPKFLIGQEGQKLTLKCQQNFNHDTMYWYRQDSGKGLRLIYYSITENDLQKGDLSEGYDASREKKSSFSLTVTSAQKNEMAVFLCASTRTGNTEVFFGKGTRLTVV.

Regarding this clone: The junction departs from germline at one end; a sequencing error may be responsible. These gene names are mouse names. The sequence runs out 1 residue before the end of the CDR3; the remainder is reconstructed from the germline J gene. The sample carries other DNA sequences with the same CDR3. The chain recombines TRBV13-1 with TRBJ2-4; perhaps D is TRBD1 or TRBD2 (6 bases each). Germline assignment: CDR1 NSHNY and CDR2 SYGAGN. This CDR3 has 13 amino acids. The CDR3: CASRGASQNTLYF. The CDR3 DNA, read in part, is TGTGCCAGCAGGGGGGCTAGTCAGAACACCTTGTAC.

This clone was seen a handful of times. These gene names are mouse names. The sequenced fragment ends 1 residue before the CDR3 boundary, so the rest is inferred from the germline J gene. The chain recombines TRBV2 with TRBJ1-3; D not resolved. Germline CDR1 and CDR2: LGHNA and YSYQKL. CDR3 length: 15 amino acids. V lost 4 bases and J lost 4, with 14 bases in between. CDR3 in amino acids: CASSPPRAGGNTLYF. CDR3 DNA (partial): TGTGCCAGCAGCCCCCCCCGGGCAGGAGGAAATACGCTCTAT.

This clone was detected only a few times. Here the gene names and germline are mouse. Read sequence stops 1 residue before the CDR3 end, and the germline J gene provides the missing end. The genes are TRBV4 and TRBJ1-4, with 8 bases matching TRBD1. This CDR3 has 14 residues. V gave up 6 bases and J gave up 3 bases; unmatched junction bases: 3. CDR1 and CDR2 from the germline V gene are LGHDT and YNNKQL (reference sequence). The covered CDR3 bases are TGTGCCAGCAGAAGACAGGGGACCAACGAAAGATTATTT. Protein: CASRRQGTNERLF. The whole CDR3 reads CASRRQGTNERLFF. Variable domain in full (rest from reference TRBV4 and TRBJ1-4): ETAVFQTPNYHVTQVGNEVSFNCKQTLGHDTMYWYKQDSKKLLKIMFSYNNKQLIVNETVPRRFSPQSSDKAHLNLRIKSVEPEDSAVYLCASRRQGTNERLFFGHGTKLSVL.

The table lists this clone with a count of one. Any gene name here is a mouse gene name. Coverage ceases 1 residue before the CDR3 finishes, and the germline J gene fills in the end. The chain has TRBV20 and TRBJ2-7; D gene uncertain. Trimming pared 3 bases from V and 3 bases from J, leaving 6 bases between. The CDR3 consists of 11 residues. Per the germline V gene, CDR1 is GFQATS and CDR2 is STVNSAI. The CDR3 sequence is CGARGVYEQYF. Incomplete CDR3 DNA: TGTGGTGCTAGAGGTGTCTATGAACAGTAC. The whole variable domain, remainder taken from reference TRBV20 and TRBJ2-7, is GALVYQYPRRTICKSGTSMRMECQAVGFQATSVAWYRQSPQKTFELIALSTVNSAIKYEQNFTQEKFPISHPNLSFSSMTVLNAYLEDRGLYLCGARGVYEQYFGPGTRLTVL.

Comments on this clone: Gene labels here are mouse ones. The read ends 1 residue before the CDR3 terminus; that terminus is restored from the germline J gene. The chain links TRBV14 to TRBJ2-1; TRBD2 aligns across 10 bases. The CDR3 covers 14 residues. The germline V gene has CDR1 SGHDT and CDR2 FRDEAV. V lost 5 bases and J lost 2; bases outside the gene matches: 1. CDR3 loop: CASRGLGDYAEQFF. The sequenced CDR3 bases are TGTGCCAGCAGAGGACTGGGGGACTATGCTGAGCAGTTC.

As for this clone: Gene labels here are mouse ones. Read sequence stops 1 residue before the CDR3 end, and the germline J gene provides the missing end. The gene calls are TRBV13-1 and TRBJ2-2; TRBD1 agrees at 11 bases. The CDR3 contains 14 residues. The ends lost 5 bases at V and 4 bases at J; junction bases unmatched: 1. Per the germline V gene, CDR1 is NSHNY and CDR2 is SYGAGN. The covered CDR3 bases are TGTGCCAGCAGGGACAGGGGGCCCACCGGGCAGCTCTAC. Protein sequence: CASRDRGPTGQLY. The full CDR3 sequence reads CASRDRGPTGQLYF.

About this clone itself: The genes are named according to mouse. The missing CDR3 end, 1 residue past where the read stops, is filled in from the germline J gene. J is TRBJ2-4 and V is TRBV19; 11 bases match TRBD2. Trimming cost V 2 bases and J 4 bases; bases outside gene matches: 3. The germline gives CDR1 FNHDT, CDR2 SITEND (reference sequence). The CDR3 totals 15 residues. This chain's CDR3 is CASSILTGGENTLYF. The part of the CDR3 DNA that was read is TGTGCCAGCAGTATCCTGACTGGGGGGGAAAACACCTTGTAC.

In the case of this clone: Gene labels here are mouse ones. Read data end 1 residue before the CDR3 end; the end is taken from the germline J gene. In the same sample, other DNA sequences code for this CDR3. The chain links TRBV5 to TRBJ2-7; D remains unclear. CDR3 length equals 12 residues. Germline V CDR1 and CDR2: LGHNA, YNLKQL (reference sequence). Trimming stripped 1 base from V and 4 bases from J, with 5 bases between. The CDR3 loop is CASSQGSYEQYF. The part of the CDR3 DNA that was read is TGTGCCAGCAGCCAAGGAAGTTATGAACAGTAC.

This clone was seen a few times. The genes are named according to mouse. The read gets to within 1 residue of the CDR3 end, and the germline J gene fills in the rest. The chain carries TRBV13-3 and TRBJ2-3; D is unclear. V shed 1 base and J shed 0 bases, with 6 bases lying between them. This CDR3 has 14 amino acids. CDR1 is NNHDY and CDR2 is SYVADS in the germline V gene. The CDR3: CASSDLGSAETLYF. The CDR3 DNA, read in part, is TGTGCCAGCAGTGATTTGGGTAGTGCAGAAACGCTGTAT.

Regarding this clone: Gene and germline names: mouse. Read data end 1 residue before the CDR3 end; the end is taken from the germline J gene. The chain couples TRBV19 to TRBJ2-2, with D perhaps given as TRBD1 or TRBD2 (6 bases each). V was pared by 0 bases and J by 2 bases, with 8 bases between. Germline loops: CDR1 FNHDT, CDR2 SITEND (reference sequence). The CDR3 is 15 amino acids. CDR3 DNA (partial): TGTGCCAGCAGTATAGCGGGGGCTAACACCGGGCAGCTCTAC. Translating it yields CASSIAGANTGQLY. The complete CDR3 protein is CASSIAGANTGQLYF.

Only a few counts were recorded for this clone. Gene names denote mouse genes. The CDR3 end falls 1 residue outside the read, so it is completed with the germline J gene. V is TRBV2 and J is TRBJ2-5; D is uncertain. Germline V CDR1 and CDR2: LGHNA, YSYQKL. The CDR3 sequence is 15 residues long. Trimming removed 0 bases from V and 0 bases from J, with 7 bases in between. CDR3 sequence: CASSQDTANQDTQYF. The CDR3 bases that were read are TGTGCCAGCAGCCAAGATACTGCTAACCAAGACACCCAGTAC.

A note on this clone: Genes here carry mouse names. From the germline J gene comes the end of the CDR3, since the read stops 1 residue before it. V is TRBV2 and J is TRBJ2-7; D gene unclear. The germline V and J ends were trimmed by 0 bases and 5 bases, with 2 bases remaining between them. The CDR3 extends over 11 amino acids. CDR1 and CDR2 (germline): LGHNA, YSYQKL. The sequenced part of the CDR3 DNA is TGTGCCAGCAGCCAAGAAAATGAACAGTAC. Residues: CASSQENEQY. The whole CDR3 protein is CASSQENEQYF.